Listed here is a single T cell receptor (beta chain). Seattle participants joined during active infection and were tracked over time. This entry comes from a study of blood T cell repertoires in COVID-19. Study summary: Spain, Italy and the United States supplied samples that represented acute and convalescent COVID-19. T cells, B-cell-depleted T cells, or PBMCs supplied cDNA or gDNA.

Germline CDR1 reads MNHEY; CDR2 reads SMNVEV (reference sequence). V shed 2 bases and J 5 bases; nucleotides not matched to a gene: 7. This CDR3 has 17 residues. The authors' processing: Amplification of reference gene primers provided the estimated nucleated cell counts. Here immunoSEQ multiplex PCR was the method, and the copy in TCRdb shows in-frame clones only, minus some. V, J and clone size are those of that table, while D and trimming were read from the DNA. Here the sample spans more than 250,000 clones, around 88% being singletons. The sequence was obtained from a woman younger than 45 with COVID-19, enrolled during active disease. The V gene is TRBV27, the J gene TRBJ2-5; 14 positions match TRBD2. Sequencing was performed on peripheral blood. The CDR3 loop reads CASSLATSGGVGETQYF. The CDR3 nucleotides read TGTGCCAGCAGTTTAGCGACTAGCGGGGGGGTAGGGGAGACCCAGTACTTC.